The 27 T cell receptor beta chains in this list originate from one sample, sequenced in a study of tumor-infiltrating lymphocytes in primary liver carcinoma. Germline DNA was also extracted, and blood RNA derived from unsorted whole blood. With 500 ng total RNA as template and a constant-region primer, TCR beta cDNA was made. TCR beta libraries came from three nested multiplex PCR rounds using slightly modified ARM-PCR. TRBV1-TRBV30 forward primers and a C-beta reverse primer were used in the first two PCR rounds, which each ran for 9 to 10 cycles. MiXCR was run by TCRdb on the multiplex PCR reads, yielding one entry per CDR3 protein. The data contain around 330,000 distinct CDR3 sequences, 50% to 60% of them singletons. Sequencing input: peripheral blood. These receptors all come from a woman between 25 and 40 years old with primary liver carcinoma and hepatitis B virus infection.

Turning to this clonotype: It may be a read error: a sequence one base away is much more abundant. This chain uses TRBV4-1 with TRBJ2-3, with unresolved D. The CDR3 covers 15 residues. Germline-derived CDR1 and CDR2 are MGHRA and YSYEKL. In nucleotides, the CDR3 is TGCGCCAGCAGCCAAGATGTGGTCCGTGGGGATATGCAGTATTTT. Its translation is CASSQDVVRGDMQYF.

The chain joins TRBV6-5 to TRBJ1-6; TRBD1 agrees at 7 bases. CDR3 length equals 16 residues. V shed 7 bases and J 9 bases; nucleotides not matched to a gene: 15. The germline gives CDR1 MNHEY, CDR2 SVGAGI. For the CDR3, the DNA is TGTGCCAGCATCCCTCGTAGACAGGGATCGAGTTCACCCCTCCACTTT. It translates to CASIPRRQGSSSPLHF.

Notes on this clonotype: One junction end disagrees with the germline gene, perhaps due to a read error. This sequence joins TRBV29-1 and TRBJ2-1; TRBD2 might be the D (7 bases). Germline lookup yields CDR1 SQVTM and CDR2 ANQGSEA. This CDR3 has 13 amino acids. CDR3 in amino acids: CSVRGGSSNVQFF. The CDR3 coding sequence is TGCAGCGTCAGGGGCGGGAGTTCCAATGTGCAGTTCTTC.

As concerns this clonotype: A junction end diverges from the germline sequence, so it may reflect a read error. This rearrangement joins TRBV29-1 to TRBJ2-2; a possible D gene is TRBD2 (5 bases). CDR1 and CDR2 from the germline V gene are SQVTM and ANQGSEA. CDR3 length: 12 residues. The DNA of the CDR3 is TGCAGCGTTGTAGGTTGGACCGGGAAGCTGTTTTTT. This sequence encodes CSVVGWTGKLFF.

The chain uses TRBV4-1 and TRBJ2-6; D is ambiguous. This CDR3 is built from 17 residues. The ends were cut back, 0 bases at V and 0 bases at J, with 9 bases in the middle. CDR1 MGHRA and CDR2 YSYEKL come from the germline V gene. The CDR3 reads CASSQEQSTSGANVLTF. Written as DNA, the CDR3 is TGCGCCAGCAGCCAAGAACAAAGTACCTCTGGGGCCAACGTCCTGACTTTC.

This rearrangement joins TRBV7-2 to TRBJ2-3; D is uncertain. The V gene's germline CDR1 is SGHTA and CDR2 FQGNSA. The length of the CDR3 is 13 residues. With 0 bases removed from V and 6 bases from J, the gap between germline ends came to 7 bases. CDR3 loop: CASSLAAMDTQYF. As DNA, the CDR3 is TGTGCCAGCAGCTTAGCCGCGATGGATACGCAGTATTTT.

This clonotype occurred many times. CDR3 residues: CASSQVFQGGAGELFF. CDR3 sequence (DNA): TGCGCCAGCAGCCAAGTTTTCCAGGGAGGAGCCGGGGAGCTGTTTTTT. The gene calls are TRBV4-1 and TRBJ2-2; a weak D match, TRBD2 (6 bases). Trimming cost V 1 base and J 6 bases, with 15 bases left between them. Per the germline V gene, CDR1 is MGHRA and CDR2 is YSYEKL. The CDR3 runs 16 residues.

This rearrangement joins TRBV18 to TRBJ1-2, with D perhaps TRBD1 (5 bases). Germline V gene data show CDR1 as KGHSH and CDR2 as LQKENI. V gave up 2 bases and J gave up 2 bases, with 12 bases separating them. The CDR3 runs 15 residues. The CDR3 DNA reads as TGTGCCAGCTCACCAACCACAGGATCAAACTATGGCTACACCTTC. It specifies CASSPTTGSNYGYTF.

Remarks on this clonotype: This sequence may be a read error, since a much larger clone differs from it by one base. The V gene is TRBV12-3 or TRBV12-4, the J gene TRBJ1-2; maybe TRBD1 (6 bases). Trimming shortened V by 5 bases and J by 8 bases, and 15 bases separated the two germline ends. The CDR3 contains 13 residues. In nucleotides, the CDR3 is TGTGCCAGCAGTGCGGGACAAAGGGTAGGCTACACCTTC. Translating gives CASSAGQRVGYTF.

This clonotype was recorded once. A read error may explain this, as a much larger clone is one base away. V usage is TRBV7-8 and J usage is TRBJ2-7; D is unclear. Germline CDR1 and CDR2: SGHVS and FQNEAQ. The CDR3 is 13 residues long. CDR3 protein: CASSLTKSSEQYF. CDR3 DNA: TGTGCCAGCAGCTTGACAAAATCCTCCGAGCAGTACTTC.

This clonotype was seen just once. This sequence joins TRBV6-5 and TRBJ1-6; the match to TRBD1 covers 7 bases. CDR1 and CDR2 from the germline V gene are MNHEY and SVGAGI. Trimming removed 2 bases from V and 5 bases from J; junction bases left unmatched: 3. This CDR3 spans 15 amino acids. CDR3 bases: TGTGCCAGCAGTTACGGGACAGCCCATAATTCACCCCTCCACTTT. Amino acid sequence: CASSYGTAHNSPLHF.

In its sample, this clonotype was seen many times. The rearrangement joins TRBV29-1 to TRBJ2-1, with 7 bases identical to TRBD2. The CDR3 runs to 16 residues. V lost 0 bases and J lost 7; bases outside the gene matches: 12. CDR1 is SQVTM, CDR2 ANQGSEA, per germline. CDR3 sequence (DNA): TGCAGCGTTGAAGATGAAGGTGCGGGAGCGGGTAATGAGCAGTTCTTC. This translates into CSVEDEGAGAGNEQFF.

This clonotype came up many times. This chain joins TRBV29-1 and TRBJ2-1, with 16 bases that match TRBD2. CDR3 length: 15 residues. CDR1 is SQVTM and CDR2 is ANQGSEA in the germline V gene. Germline trimming cut 6 bases from V and 9 bases from J; bases unmatched to any gene: 8. This CDR3 reads CSVTGTSGRAAEQFF. The CDR3 DNA is TGCAGCGTCACCGGGACTAGCGGGAGGGCCGCTGAGCAGTTCTTC.

Of note for this clonotype: A clone one base away is much larger, so this may be a read error. This sequence joins TRBV4-3 and TRBJ1-1, with D possibly matching TRBD1 (5 bases). The V gene lost 4 bases and the J gene lost 8 bases, with 14 bases spanning the gap. The CDR3 extends over 13 amino acids. The germline V gene has CDR1 LGHNA and CDR2 YSLEER. The DNA for the CDR3 is TGCGCCAGCAGCCCAGGGTATAGGAGCGAAGCTTTCTTT. It yields the protein CASSPGYRSEAFF.

For the CDR3, the DNA is TGTGCCAGCAGTCTAAGGGGGACAGGGGGCAAGGATACGCAGTATTTT. Its translation is CASSLRGTGGKDTQYF. This sequence joins TRBV28 and TRBJ2-3; 12 bases line up with TRBD1. J lost 6 bases, V lost 5 bases, and 9 bases had no gene match. CDR3 length: 16 amino acids. CDR1 is MDHEN and CDR2 is SYDVKM in the germline V gene.

Concerning this clonotype itself: One end of the junction varies from germline; a read error may be responsible. The V call is TRBV11-2, the J call TRBJ1-1; TRBD1 agrees at 10 bases. Looked up from germline, CDR1 is SGHAT and CDR2 is FQNNGV. The CDR3 runs 17 residues. The CDR3 DNA follows: TGTGCCAGCAGCCCAAACGCCGGGACAGGGGCAGACACTGTAGCTTTCTTT. It yields the protein CASSPNAGTGADTVAFF.

There are many counts of this clonotype. The chain joins TRBV28 to TRBJ2-6, with 10 bases identical to TRBD1. Trimming took 11 bases from V and 2 from J; bases not matched to a gene: 6. From germline, CDR1 is MDHEN and CDR2 SYDVKM. The CDR3 spans 15 residues. The CDR3: CASRQGATGANVLTF. CDR3 bases: TGTGCCTCCCGACAGGGGGCGACTGGGGCCAACGTCCTGACTTTC.

For this clonotype: The final CDR3 position lacks the conserved phenylalanine or tryptophan, pointing to a likely read error. The chain couples TRBV6-1 to TRBJ2-2, with 9 bases aligning to TRBD1. CDR3 length: 14 amino acids. CDR1 and CDR2 from the germline V gene are MNHNS and SASEGT. Trimming removed 10 bases from V and 7 bases from J; junction bases left unmatched: 10. The CDR3 spells CATILGQGSGELFS. The CDR3, as DNA: TGTGCCACCATACTCGGACAGGGGAGCGGGGAGCTGTTTTCT.

V is TRBV6-2 or TRBV6-3 and J is TRBJ2-2, with D uncertain. Trimming left V 4 bases short and J 4 bases short, with 7 bases between. This CDR3 region has 13 residues. The germline V gene has CDR1 MNHEY and CDR2 SVGEGT. In DNA, the CDR3 is TGTGCCAGCAGTTTCGGGTCCACCGGGGAGCTGTTTTTT. It translates to CASSFGSTGELFF.

Many counts were recorded for this clonotype. The chain combines TRBV29-1 with TRBJ2-7; 8 bases fit TRBD2. CDR3 length: 13 amino acids. In germline, CDR1 is SQVTM, CDR2 ANQGSEA. After removal of 2 bases from V and 4 bases from J, the junction contained 4 bases not matched to a gene. The CDR3 loop is CSVELTSGYEQYF. In DNA, the CDR3 is TGCAGCGTTGAACTTACTAGCGGTTACGAGCAGTACTTC.

In its sample, this clonotype was seen many times. This chain joins TRBV11-2 and TRBJ2-5; 11 bases are a match to TRBD2. The CDR3 runs 18 residues. Germline CDR1 and CDR2: SGHAT and FQNNGV. Germline trimming cut 1 base from V and 7 bases from J; bases unmatched to any gene: 14. CDR3 in amino acids: CASSLGQEGLAALGTQYF. CDR3 DNA: TGTGCCAGCAGCTTAGGGCAGGAGGGACTAGCGGCGTTGGGGACCCAGTACTTC.

The chain carries TRBV12-3 or TRBV12-4 and TRBJ2-3; 10 positions match TRBD2. J lost 2 bases, V lost 7 bases, and 12 bases had no gene match. The CDR3 contains 17 residues. CDR3 in DNA: TGTGCCAGCACCCCGCGGACTAGCGGAAACACCACAGATACGCAGTATTTT. Translated: CASTPRTSGNTTDTQYF.

This clonotype has a single count. The chain carries TRBV6-1 and TRBJ2-7, with 11 bases lining up with TRBD2. V dropped 7 bases and J dropped 7; count of bases not matched to a gene: 15. This CDR3 is 16 amino acids long. Germline V lookup: CDR1 MNHNS, CDR2 SASEGT. CDR3: CASMDTSGRSIYEQYF. Written as DNA, the CDR3 is TGTGCCAGCATGGACACTAGCGGGAGATCTATCTATGAGCAGTACTTC.

The rearrangement links TRBV6-2 or TRBV6-3 to TRBJ1-1; a weak D match, TRBD1 (6 bases). V lost 2 bases and J lost 1, with 8 bases in between. The CDR3 extends over 14 amino acids. Germline CDR1 and CDR2: MNHEY and SVGEGT. The CDR3 sequence is CASSYVGGNTEAFF. The CDR3 DNA reads as TGTGCCAGCAGTTACGTAGGGGGGAACACTGAAGCTTTCTTT.

This clonotype was recorded only once. The chain joins TRBV28 to TRBJ2-1; the D gene is possibly TRBD2 (5 bases). This CDR3 is 13 amino acids long. The ends were cut back, 6 bases at V and 4 bases at J, with 10 bases in the middle. CDR1 and CDR2 from the germline V gene are MDHEN and SYDVKM. In DNA, the CDR3 is TGTGCCAGCAGACGGCTAGCATACAATGAGCAGTTCTTC. It is translated as CASRRLAYNEQFF.

The chain employs TRBV7-8 and TRBJ2-5; the match to TRBD1 covers 9 bases. J gave up 4 bases and V 5 bases, and 5 bases lay outside the gene matches. The CDR3 is 14 residues long. Germline-derived CDR1 and CDR2 are SGHVS and FQNEAQ. CDR3 sequence (DNA): TGTGCCAGCAGCATCACAGGGGGCAGAGAGACCCAGTACTTC. It yields the protein CASSITGGRETQYF.

This clonotype was seen a few times. With a much larger clone just one base away, this may be a read error. The chain couples TRBV11-2 to TRBJ2-5; D is perhaps TRBD1 (5 bases). CDR1 is SGHAT and CDR2 is FQNNGV in the germline V gene. This CDR3 has 14 residues. The CDR3 DNA sequence: TGTACCACCACCCCGCGGAGCAGGGAACAGACCCAGTACTTC. Translation: CTTTPRSREQTQYF.